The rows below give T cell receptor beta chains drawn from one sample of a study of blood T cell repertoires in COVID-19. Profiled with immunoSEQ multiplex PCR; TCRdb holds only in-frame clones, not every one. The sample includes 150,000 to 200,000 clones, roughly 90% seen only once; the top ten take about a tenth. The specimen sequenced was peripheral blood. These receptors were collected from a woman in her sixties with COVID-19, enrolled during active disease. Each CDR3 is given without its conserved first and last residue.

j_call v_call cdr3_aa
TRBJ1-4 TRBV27 ADDPGTGITVNEKLF
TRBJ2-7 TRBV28 ASSRGWTYEQY
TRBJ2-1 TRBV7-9 ASSLGPDRVVDEQF
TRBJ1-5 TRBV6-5 ASRTGSQPQH
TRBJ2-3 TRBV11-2 ASSLFEQGTDTQY
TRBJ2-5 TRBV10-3 AISEGHSGETQY
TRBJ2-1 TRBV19 ASSASTSGSVEQF
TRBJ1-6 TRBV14 ASSQDRGQGISPLH
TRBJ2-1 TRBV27 ASRSGTSGSYEQF
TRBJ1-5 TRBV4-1 ASSQGGIGQGNQPQH
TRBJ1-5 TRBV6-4 ASSQEQGWQPQH
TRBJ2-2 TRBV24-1 ATSATTSGRVQIGELF
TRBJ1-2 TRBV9 ASSVGTANYGYT
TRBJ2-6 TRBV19 ASTAVGSSGANVLT
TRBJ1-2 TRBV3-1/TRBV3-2 ASSQVQGAGVET
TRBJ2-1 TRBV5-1 ASSLAGGNEQF
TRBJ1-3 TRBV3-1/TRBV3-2 ASSQTGGTIY
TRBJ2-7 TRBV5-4 ASSRETGGFEQY
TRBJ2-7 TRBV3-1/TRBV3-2 ASSLSGLAGSYEQY
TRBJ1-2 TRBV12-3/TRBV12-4 ASSLGRDYGYT
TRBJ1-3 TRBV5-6 ASSLAEPGNTIY
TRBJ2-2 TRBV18 ASSPAGRDTGELF
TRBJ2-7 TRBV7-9 ASSSQGRGIYEQY
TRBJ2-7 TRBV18 ASSPPWLAYEQY
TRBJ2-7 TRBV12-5 ATQVSSSYEQY
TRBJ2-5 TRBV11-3 ASSLVGSRAETQY
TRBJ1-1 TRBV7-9 ASSLGGSQGLTEAF
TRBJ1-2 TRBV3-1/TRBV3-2 ASSPRDRGSYGYT
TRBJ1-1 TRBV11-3 ASSQGGFGRGLRANTEAF
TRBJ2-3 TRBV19 ASTGGVTDTQY
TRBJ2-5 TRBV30 AWSAQSASGTETQY
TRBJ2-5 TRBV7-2 ASSLGTSGVWY
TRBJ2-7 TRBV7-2 ASSLNGQGSYEQY
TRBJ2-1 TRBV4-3 ASSRLGRVSSYNEQF
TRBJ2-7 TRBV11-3 ASSPGLIEQY
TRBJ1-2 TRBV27 ASKPDRVTNYGYT
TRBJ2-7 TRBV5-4 ASSLGSPSGEQY
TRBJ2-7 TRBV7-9 ASAIQGRAYEQY
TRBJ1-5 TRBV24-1 ATSDGGVPSNQPQH
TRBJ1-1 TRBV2 ASSVNRGNTEAF
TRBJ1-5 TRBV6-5 ASRRTGGNQPQH